These T cell receptor beta chains were read from a single sample in a study of blood T cell repertoires in COVID-19. Libraries were prepared by immunoSEQ multiplex PCR; TCRdb keeps only in-frame clonotypes and omits some of them. The sample lists approximately 130,000 clones, around 77% occurring once. The sample was peripheral blood. These receptors originate from a human donor in a cohort sampled during active COVID-19. Each CDR3 is given with its conserved first and last residue. Each record gives: clone size, V gene, D gene, J gene, CDR3 protein, CDR3 DNA. The D gene is left open where the match is weak. Only some rows state a clone size, as once, few, many or a class for expanded clones.

>-|TRBV29-1|-|TRBJ2-7
CSVVGVNYEQYF
TGCAGCGTTGTAGGAGTAAACTACGAGCAGTACTTC
>-|TRBV11-3|-|TRBJ2-1
CASSLGGLADNDQFF
TGTGCCAGCAGCTTAGGGGGGCTAGCGGACAATGACCAGTTCTTC
>-|TRBV11-2|-|TRBJ1-2
CASSLARTNYGYTF
TGTGCCAGCAGCTTGGCCAGGACTAACTATGGCTACACCTTC
>-|TRBV3-1/TRBV3-2|-|TRBJ2-7
CASSPQGSQQYF
TGTGCCAGCAGCCCACAGGGTAGCCAGCAGTACTTC
>few|TRBV10-3|-|TRBJ1-5
CAISEIGDQPQHF
TGTGCCATCAGTGAGATAGGGGATCAGCCCCAGCATTTT
>-|TRBV6-1|-|TRBJ2-5
CASSEAAGSGLDQETQYF
TGTGCCAGCAGTGAAGCGGCTGGGAGCGGTTTGGACCAAGAGACCCAGTACTTC
>few|TRBV5-1|TRBD1|TRBJ2-7
CASSPRQGTLAYEQYF
TGCGCCAGCAGCCCGAGACAGGGTACCTTGGCCTACGAGCAGTACTTC
>-|TRBV3-1/TRBV3-2|TRBD1|TRBJ1-2
CASSQGQGAGYGYTF
TGTGCCAGCAGCCAAGGACAGGGGGCCGGCTATGGCTACACCTTC
>once|TRBV5-1|TRBD1|TRBJ2-2
CASRTDRDHTGELFF
TGCGCCAGCAGGACGGACAGGGACCACACCGGGGAGCTGTTTTTT
>few|TRBV5-1|TRBD1|TRBJ2-7
CASSPGQEAYEQYF
TGCGCCAGCAGCCCCGGACAGGAAGCCTACGAGCAGTACTTC
>-|TRBV7-2|-|TRBJ1-2
CASSPGGGWGYTF
TGTGCCAGCAGCCCCGGTGGGGGCTGGGGCTACACCTTC
>-|TRBV3-1/TRBV3-2|-|TRBJ1-3
CASRNGGTTGNTIYF
TGTGCCAGCAGGAATGGGGGGACGACTGGAAACACCATATATTTT
>-|TRBV5-8|-|TRBJ2-7
CASSLVLYEQYF
TGTGCCAGCAGCTTGGTACTCTACGAGCAGTACTTC
>-|TRBV29-1|-|TRBJ2-7
CSVERDTGSEQYF
TGCAGCGTTGAACGGGACACAGGGTCCGAGCAGTACTTC
>-|TRBV18|-|TRBJ1-1
CASSPTSSTEAFF
TGTGCCAGCTCACCAACGTCCAGCACTGAAGCTTTCTTT
>-|TRBV5-1|-|TRBJ1-6
CASSPLSYNSPLHF
TGCGCCAGCAGTCCCCTCTCCTATAATTCACCCCTCCACTTT
>-|TRBV28|-|TRBJ1-2
CACEESLNYGYTF
TGTGCCTGCGAGGAGTCCCTAAACTATGGCTACACCTTC
>-|TRBV7-6|TRBD2|TRBJ2-7
CASSNIRGTIGEQYF
TGTGCCAGCAGTAATATTCGAGGGACTATAGGAGAGCAGTACTTC
>-|TRBV5-1|TRBD1|TRBJ1-2
CASSLGMTGDGYTF
TGCGCCAGCAGCTTGGGCATGACAGGGGACGGCTACACCTTC
>-|TRBV28|-|TRBJ1-3
CASRPQSSGNTIYF
TGTGCCAGCAGGCCACAATCCTCTGGAAACACCATATATTTT
>-|TRBV27|TRBD1|TRBJ2-1
CASSSGQPPAYNEQFF
TGTGCCAGCAGTTCGGGACAGCCGCCCGCCTACAATGAGCAGTTCTTC
>-|TRBV27|TRBD1|TRBJ2-6
CASSVRDSLSGANVLTF
TGTGCCAGCAGTGTCCGGGACAGTCTCTCTGGGGCCAACGTCCTGACTTTC
>few|TRBV5-5|TRBD2|TRBJ2-7
CASSLAVPGLAGGDEQYF
TGTGCCAGCAGCTTGGCGGTCCCGGGACTAGCGGGGGGGGACGAGCAGTACTTC
>-|TRBV2|TRBD1|TRBJ1-1
CASRGQYTEAFF
TGTGCCAGCAGGGGACAGTACACTGAAGCTTTCTTT
>-|TRBV19|TRBD1|TRBJ1-5
CASSTTGQGVSNQPQHF
TGTGCCAGTAGTACCACTGGACAGGGCGTCTCGAATCAGCCCCAGCATTTT
>-|TRBV7-8|-|TRBJ2-7
CASSLGASALTYEQYF
TGTGCCAGCAGCTTAGGGGCTAGCGCTCTCACCTACGAGCAGTACTTC
>-|TRBV9|-|TRBJ2-7
CASSPQGDSYEQYF
TGTGCCAGCAGCCCTCAGGGTGACAGCTACGAGCAGTACTTC
>-|TRBV19|-|TRBJ1-2
CASSIGFRQGYTF
TGTGCCAGTAGTATAGGCTTCAGACAAGGCTACACCTTC
>-|TRBV9|TRBD2|TRBJ2-1
CASSAIAGGLDEQFF
TGTGCCAGCAGCGCTATAGCGGGGGGACTCGATGAGCAGTTCTTC
>-|TRBV6-4|TRBD1|TRBJ2-3
CASSVDRGDTQYF
TGTGCCAGCAGCGTTGACAGGGGTGATACGCAGTATTTT
>few|TRBV6-5|-|TRBJ1-2
CASSYGPGIGYTF
TGTGCCAGCAGTTACGGGCCGGGGATTGGCTACACCTTC
>-|TRBV5-1|TRBD1|TRBJ2-7
CASSLGQGASYEQYF
TGCGCCAGCAGCTTGGGGCAGGGGGCCTCCTACGAGCAGTACTTC
>-|TRBV5-1|TRBD1|TRBJ2-7
CASSLGQGTNEQYF
TGCGCCAGCAGCTTGGGACAGGGGACCAACGAGCAGTACTTC
>-|TRBV20-1|TRBD1|TRBJ2-5
CSASLSIDRDQETQYF
TGCAGTGCTAGTCTCTCTATCGACAGGGACCAAGAGACCCAGTACTTC
>-|TRBV19|-|TRBJ1-6
CASGPGVGSPLHF
TGTGCCAGTGGGCCGGGAGTAGGTTCACCCCTCCACTTT
>-|TRBV6-6|TRBD1|TRBJ2-7
CASSVTGGVYEQYF
TGTGCCAGCAGCGTGACAGGGGGCGTTTACGAGCAGTACTTC
>-|TRBV6-5|TRBD1|TRBJ1-6
CASSSRDSNSPLHF
TGTGCCAGCAGTTCCCGGGACAGTAATTCACCCCTCCACTTT
>-|TRBV28|-|TRBJ2-7
CASRPTGSPGLGEQYF
TGTGCCAGCAGGCCTACGGGGAGTCCCGGCTTAGGGGAGCAGTACTTC
>-|TRBV27|TRBD2|TRBJ2-7
CASSFKSSGRAYEQYF
TGTGCCAGCAGTTTTAAGTCTAGCGGGAGGGCCTACGAGCAGTACTTC
>-|TRBV11-2|-|TRBJ1-2
CASSQQGYYGYTF
TGTGCCAGCAGCCAACAGGGTTATTATGGCTACACCTTC
>-|TRBV13|TRBD1|TRBJ2-7
CASSLRQGHEQYF
TGTGCCAGCAGCTTAAGACAGGGTCACGAGCAGTACTTC
>-|TRBV7-9|TRBD2|TRBJ2-7
CASSFLPGGPHEQYF
TGTGCCAGCAGCTTCCTCCCGGGAGGCCCCCACGAGCAGTACTTC
>-|TRBV18|TRBD1|TRBJ1-3
CASSPQQGTSGNTIYF
TGTGCCAGCTCACCACAACAGGGGACCTCTGGAAACACCATATATTTT
>-|TRBV12-3/TRBV12-4|-|TRBJ1-1
CASSIVGQGISFF
-
>-|TRBV19|TRBD1|TRBJ1-4
CASSKQGANEKLFF
TGTGCCAGTAGTAAACAGGGGGCTAATGAAAAACTGTTTTTT